These 32 T cell receptor beta chains were sequenced from one sample in a study of blood T cell repertoires in COVID-19. Assay used: immunoSEQ multiplex PCR; TCRdb lists only in-frame clones, some missing. The sample lists about 92,000 clones, around nine tenths occurring once. Sequenced input: peripheral blood. The receptors here all came from a woman aged 55 to 70 with COVID-19, enrolled during active disease.

The chain employs TRBV5-1 and TRBJ1-4; D call uncertain. V was pared by 4 bases and J by 5 bases, with 12 bases between. Germline V gives CDR1 SGHRS, CDR2 YFSETQ. The CDR3 runs 14 residues. For the CDR3, the DNA is TGCGCCAGCAGCCCGGGTACCCCGAATGAAAAACTGTTTTTT. Protein sequence: CASSPGTPNEKLFF.

The chain links TRBV5-5 to TRBJ1-1, with D possibly TRBD1 on 6 matching bases. V shed 4 bases and J shed 1 base, with 14 bases lying between them. CDR3 length equals 15 residues. CDR1 SGHKS and CDR2 YYEKEE come from the germline V gene (reference sequence). CDR3: CASSPLTGRNTEAFF. As DNA, the CDR3 is TGTGCCAGCAGCCCTTTGACAGGCCGGAACACTGAAGCTTTCTTT.

This rearrangement joins TRBV6-2 or TRBV6-3 to TRBJ1-1; D is perhaps TRBD1 (5 bases). This CDR3 has 16 residues. Germline V gene data show CDR1 as MNHEY and CDR2 as SVGEGT. Trimming shortened V by 2 bases and J by 12 bases, and 25 bases separated the two germline ends. CDR3 amino acids: CASSYGQGSNLRRSFF. Here the CDR3 DNA reads TGTGCCAGCAGTTACGGGCAGGGTTCAAACCTCCGACGGTCTTTCTTT.

The sample holds a few counts of this clone. The chain links TRBV4-2 to TRBJ2-2; D perhaps matches TRBD2 (6 bases). The CDR3 covers 15 residues. Trimming removed 2 bases from V and 1 base from J, with 8 bases in between. Germline values: CDR1 LGHNA, CDR2 YNFKEQ. The CDR3 bases are TGTGCCAGCAGCCAACCGGGGGAGAACACCGGGGAGCTGTTTTTT. The encoded protein is CASSQPGENTGELFF.

V and J are TRBV18 and TRBJ2-7; 7 bases line up with TRBD1. V shed 0 bases, J shed 2 bases, and the junction held 1 base outside the gene matches. This CDR3 region has 14 residues. CDR1 is KGHSH, CDR2 LQKENI, per germline. The CDR3 loop reads CASSPPGTAYEQYF. DNA for the CDR3: TGTGCCAGCTCACCACCTGGGACAGCCTACGAGCAGTACTTC.

The chain carries TRBV15 and TRBJ2-5, with D possibly matching TRBD2 (6 bases). V lost 3 bases and J 0 bases, leaving 11 bases between the germline ends. The germline CDR1 and CDR2 sequences are LNHNV and YYDKDF (reference sequence). The CDR3 loop spans 15 amino acids. CDR3 sequence: CATSRLGGDQETQYF. The CDR3 coding sequence is TGTGCCACCAGCAGGCTTGGAGGGGACCAAGAGACCCAGTACTTC.

This chain joins TRBV15 and TRBJ1-2; 8 bases match TRBD1. Looked up from germline, CDR1 is LNHNV and CDR2 is YYDKDF (reference sequence). The CDR3 is 13 residues long. With 0 bases clipped from V and 8 bases from J, the junction kept 2 bases outside the gene matches. The CDR3 is CATSRDWTGGYTF. The CDR3 DNA reads TGTGCCACCAGCAGAGACTGGACAGGGGGCTACACCTTC.

The rearrangement joins TRBV6-2 or TRBV6-3 to TRBJ2-5; D is unclear. CDR3 size: 12 residues. Trimming left V 3 bases short and J 5 bases short, with 7 bases between. The V gene's germline CDR1 is MNHEY and CDR2 SVGEGT. CDR3 nucleotides: TGTGCCAGCAGTTATTTCTATGAGACCCAGTACTTC. Translating it yields CASSYFYETQYF.

This clone was seen more than once but under ten times. The chain has TRBV14 and TRBJ2-3; 7 nucleotides match TRBD1. The CDR3 is 17 amino acids. The V and J ends lost 4 bases and 3 bases, in that order; junction bases with no gene match: 13. Germline assignment: CDR1 SGHDN and CDR2 FVKESK. This CDR3 is CASSRQQGTRGTDTQYF. The CDR3 nucleotides are TGTGCCAGCAGCCGACAACAGGGGACCAGGGGGACAGATACGCAGTATTTT.

Only one count was recorded for this clone. The V and J genes are TRBV5-6 and TRBJ2-3, with D unclear. This CDR3 comprises 12 residues. V lost 3 bases, J lost 3 bases, and 5 bases lay in between. Germline CDR1 reads SGHDT; CDR2 reads YYEEEE. The CDR3 region is CASSSTTDTQYF. Here the CDR3 DNA reads TGTGCCAGCAGCTCGACTACAGATACGCAGTATTTT.

This sequence joins TRBV6-5 and TRBJ1-4; TRBD1 matches 7 bases. Germline V CDR1 and CDR2: MNHEY, SVGAGI. This CDR3 spans 15 amino acids. The J segment lost 1 base and the V segment lost 6 bases, leaving 5 bases of the junction unmatched. The DNA of the CDR3 is TGTGCCAGCAGCCACCGGGACAGAACTAATGAAAAACTGTTTTTT. Its translation: CASSHRDRTNEKLFF.

The chain joins TRBV6-2 or TRBV6-3 to TRBJ1-1, with no clear D. The V and J ends lost 5 bases and 0 bases respectively, with 13 bases between them. The germline CDR1 and CDR2 sequences are MNHEY and SVGEGT. This CDR3 spans 15 amino acids. The CDR3 nucleotides are TGTGCCAGCAGTCCCCTGTGGCGGATGAACACTGAAGCTTTCTTT. It specifies CASSPLWRMNTEAFF.

The V call is TRBV4-3, the J call TRBJ2-1; D unresolved. This CDR3 has 12 amino acids. Germline V gene lookup returns CDR1 LGHNA and CDR2 YSLEER. Trimming shortened V by 0 bases and J by 9 bases, and 6 bases separated the two germline ends. CDR3 protein: CASSQDFSEQFF. The CDR3 DNA reads as TGCGCCAGCAGCCAAGACTTTAGTGAGCAGTTCTTC.

This chain joins TRBV5-5 and TRBJ1-5; D perhaps matches TRBD1 (5 bases). The germline V and J ends were trimmed by 2 bases and 6 bases, with 12 bases remaining between them. The CDR3 spans 14 residues. Germline V lookup: CDR1 SGHKS, CDR2 YYEKEE (reference sequence). DNA of the CDR3: TGTGCCAGCAGCTTCTGGGGCATCGGTCAGCCCCAGCATTTT. Residues: CASSFWGIGQPQHF.

The chain is built from TRBV5-1 and TRBJ1-1, with a possible D match to TRBD1 (6 bases). The CDR3 length is 15 residues. Trimming took off 0 bases at V and 4 bases at J, with 13 bases between the two ends. Germline V gene sequence: CDR1 SGHRS, CDR2 YFSETQ. The chain's CDR3 is CASSLGAGALTEAFF. The CDR3 DNA sequence: TGCGCCAGCAGCTTGGGGGCAGGGGCGCTCACTGAAGCTTTCTTT.

This clone was counted only a few times. In DNA, the CDR3 is TGTGCCAGCGGGAGGCAGCGACTCGGGGAGCTGTTTTTT. Its translation: CASGRQRLGELFF. V and J are TRBV2 and TRBJ2-2; perhaps TRBD2 as D (6 bases). There are 13 residues in the CDR3. Germline V CDR1 and CDR2: SNHLY, FYNNEI. Trimming cost V 8 bases and J 7 bases, with 14 bases left between them.

The J gene is TRBJ2-2, the V gene TRBV30, with D unclear. The CDR3 spans 13 residues. Germline CDR1 GTSNPN, CDR2 SVGIG (reference sequence). V lost 2 bases to trimming and J lost 4 bases, with 8 bases between them. The CDR3 DNA follows: TGTGCCTGGAGTTTTACCGGCACCGGGGAGCTGTTTTTT. Its protein product is CAWSFTGTGELFF.

The CDR3 coding sequence is TGTGCCAGCAGCATACTGGGACAGGGGGCAGGCGGGGAGCTGTTTTTT. It translates to CASSILGQGAGGELFF. This rearrangement joins TRBV9 to TRBJ2-2; TRBD1 aligns across 12 bases. Trimming cost V 4 bases and J 7 bases; bases outside gene matches: 8. Looked up from germline, CDR1 is SGDLS and CDR2 is YYNGEE. CDR3 length: 16 amino acids. Supplemented by reference TRBV9 and TRBJ2-2, the full variable domain reads DSGVTQTPKHLITATGQRVTLRCSPRSGDLSVYWYQQSLDQGLQFLIQYYNGEERAKGNILERFSAQQFPDLHSELNLSSLELGDSALYFCASSILGQGAGGELFFGEGSRLTVL.

The chain links TRBV4-2 to TRBJ2-2, with TRBD2 matching 12 bases. Trimming took 2 bases from V and 0 from J; bases not matched to a gene: 4. The CDR3 spans 18 residues. The germline V gene has CDR1 LGHNA and CDR2 YNFKEQ. The CDR3 nucleotides read TGTGCCAGCAGCCAAACTAGCGGGGGGTCTCCGAACACCGGGGAGCTGTTTTTT. Amino acids: CASSQTSGGSPNTGELFF.

The chain is built from TRBV6-5 and TRBJ1-6; maybe TRBD1 (5 bases). Germline values: CDR1 MNHEY, CDR2 SVGAGI. V lost 4 bases and J lost 9, with 7 bases in between. CDR3 length equals 12 residues. The CDR3 reads CASSSTASPLHF. The CDR3 bases are TGTGCCAGCAGTTCGACAGCTTCACCCCTCCACTTT.

This chain uses TRBV4-2 with TRBJ2-1, with 7 bases that match TRBD2. The V gene's germline CDR1 is LGHNA and CDR2 YNFKEQ. V gave up 4 bases and J gave up 8 bases; unmatched junction bases: 17. This CDR3 is built from 17 residues. CDR3 protein: CASSPSTSRTSLHEQFF. For the CDR3, the DNA is TGTGCCAGCAGCCCGTCCACTAGCAGGACTAGTCTGCATGAGCAGTTCTTC.

This chain links TRBV7-9 with TRBJ2-5; 11 positions match TRBD2. V lost 4 bases to trimming and J lost 2 bases; unmatched junction nucleotides: 3. The CDR3 spans 15 residues. Germline V gene lookup returns CDR1 SEHNR and CDR2 FQNEAQ (reference sequence). The chain's CDR3 is CASSSIAGGQETQYF. The CDR3 DNA reads as TGTGCCAGCAGCTCTATAGCGGGGGGGCAAGAGACCCAGTACTTC.

The J gene is TRBJ1-1, the V gene TRBV11-2; D perhaps matches TRBD1 (5 bases). CDR1 is SGHAT, CDR2 FQNNGV, per germline. There are 14 residues in the CDR3. V lost 5 bases, J lost 6 bases, and 16 bases lay in between. CDR3 nucleotides: TGTGCCAGCAGCATCGGACAAAAAGAGGCTGAAGCTTTCTTT. Translated, it gives CASSIGQKEAEAFF.

The chain couples TRBV6-6 to TRBJ2-3; maybe TRBD2 (7 bases). CDR1 MNHNY and CDR2 SVGAGI come from the germline V gene (reference sequence). The V end lost 0 bases, the J end lost 2 bases, and 9 bases lay between the germline ends. CDR3 size: 15 residues. CDR3 sequence reads: CASSYSRGHTDTQYF. CDR3 coding DNA: TGTGCCAGCAGTTACTCGCGGGGGCACACAGATACGCAGTATTTT.

This sequence joins TRBV28 and TRBJ2-5; the D is unclear. CDR3 length: 14 amino acids. CDR1 is MDHEN, CDR2 SYDVKM, per germline. The V and J ends lost 1 base and 2 bases respectively, with 8 bases between them. The CDR3 is CASSLSSGQETQYF. The CDR3 nucleotides are TGTGCCAGCAGTTTATCTTCAGGTCAAGAGACCCAGTACTTC.

The genes are TRBV5-1 and TRBJ2-2, with TRBD2 identical over 7 bases. V lost 3 bases to trimming and J lost 8 bases; unmatched junction nucleotides: 13. Per the germline V gene, CDR1 is SGHRS and CDR2 is YFSETQ. CDR3 length: 16 amino acids. In DNA form, the CDR3 reads TGCGCCAGCAGCTATCTAGCGGCCCCGGACGGTGGGGAGCTGTTTTTT. It encodes CASSYLAAPDGGELFF.

This rearrangement joins TRBV7-2 to TRBJ1-5, with D possibly matching TRBD1 (6 bases). This CDR3 region has 14 residues. CDR1 is SGHTA, CDR2 FQGNSA, per germline. Trimming cost V 3 bases and J 3 bases, with 9 bases left between them. The CDR3 region has the DNA TGTGCCAGCAGCTTGGGGACAATCAATCAGCCCCAGCATTTT. Its translation is CASSLGTINQPQHF.

The V call is TRBV20-1, the J call TRBJ2-1; 7 bases are a match to TRBD2. Per the germline V gene, CDR1 is DFQATT and CDR2 is SNEGSKA (reference sequence). The CDR3 covers 16 residues. Trimming took 6 bases from V and 0 from J; bases not matched to a gene: 11. As DNA, the CDR3 is TGCAGTGCGAGTCCGGGACTACATCCCTCCTACAATGAGCAGTTCTTC. Translating it yields CSASPGLHPSYNEQFF.

The rearrangement joins TRBV19 to TRBJ2-7; 7 bases are shared with TRBD1. The CDR3 covers 15 residues. V lost 5 bases to trimming and J lost 4 bases; unmatched junction nucleotides: 11. From germline, CDR1 is LNHDA and CDR2 SQIVND (reference sequence). CDR3 sequence reads: CASSPRTGRVYEQYF. The CDR3 DNA follows: TGTGCCAGTAGTCCTCGGACAGGCCGGGTTTACGAGCAGTACTTC.

This rearrangement joins TRBV7-9 to TRBJ1-2, with D maybe TRBD1 (6 bases). Trimming left V 8 bases short and J 8 bases short, with 15 bases between. Germline V gene lookup returns CDR1 SEHNR and CDR2 FQNEAQ (reference sequence). The CDR3 runs to 12 residues. The CDR3 sequence: CASDSQGYGYTF. The CDR3 nucleotides are TGTGCCAGCGACTCTCAGGGGTACGGCTACACCTTC.

V gene TRBV2 combines with J gene TRBJ2-5, with D perhaps TRBD1 (5 bases). The germline V gene encodes CDR1 SNHLY and CDR2 FYNNEI. This CDR3 comprises 15 residues. Between the trimmed V and J ends, which lost 1 base and 0 bases, there was a span of 9 bases. Here the CDR3 reads CASSEGSGYQETQYF. DNA for the CDR3: TGTGCCAGCAGTGAAGGGTCAGGGTACCAAGAGACCCAGTACTTC.

The CDR3 sequence is CASKGGADYGYTF. CDR3 nucleotide sequence: TGTGCCAGCAAAGGGGGCGCTGATTATGGCTACACCTTC. V usage is TRBV2 and J usage is TRBJ1-2; 7 bases are shared with TRBD1. Germline CDR1 reads SNHLY; CDR2 reads FYNNEI. The CDR3 contains 13 residues. Germline trimming cut 7 bases from V and 5 bases from J; bases unmatched to any gene: 7.